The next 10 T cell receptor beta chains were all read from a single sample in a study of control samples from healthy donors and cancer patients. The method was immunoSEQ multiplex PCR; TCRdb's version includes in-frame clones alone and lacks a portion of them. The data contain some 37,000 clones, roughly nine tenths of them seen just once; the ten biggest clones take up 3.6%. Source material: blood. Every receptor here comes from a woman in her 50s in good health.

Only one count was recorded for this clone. The CDR3 loop reads CASSPAGANSPLHF. The CDR3 coding sequence is TGTGCCAGCAGTCCCGCGGGGGCTAATTCACCCCTCCACTTT. The V and J genes are TRBV28 and TRBJ1-6, with a possible D match to TRBD1 (6 bases). CDR1 MDHEN and CDR2 SYDVKM come from the germline V gene. This CDR3 has 14 amino acids. Trimming cost V 5 bases and J 6 bases, with 11 bases left between them.

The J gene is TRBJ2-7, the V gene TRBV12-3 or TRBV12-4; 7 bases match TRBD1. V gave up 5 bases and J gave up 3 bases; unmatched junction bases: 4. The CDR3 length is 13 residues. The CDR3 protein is CASSTRQGYEQYF. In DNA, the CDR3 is TGTGCCAGCAGTACGAGACAGGGCTACGAGCAGTACTTC.

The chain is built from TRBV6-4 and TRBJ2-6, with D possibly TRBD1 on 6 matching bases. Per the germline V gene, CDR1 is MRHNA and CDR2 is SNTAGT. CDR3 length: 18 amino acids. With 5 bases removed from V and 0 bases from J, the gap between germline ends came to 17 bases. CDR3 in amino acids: CASSQQGWGSSGANVLTF. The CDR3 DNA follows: TGTGCCAGCAGTCAACAGGGTTGGGGAAGCTCTGGGGCCAACGTCCTGACTTTC.

CDR3 sequence reads: CASRGVLVGTEAFF. In DNA form, the CDR3 reads TGTGCCAGCAGAGGGGTCCTAGTGGGCACTGAAGCTTTCTTT. This sequence joins TRBV7-2 and TRBJ1-1; D may be TRBD1 (5 bases). The V gene lost 6 bases and the J gene lost 4 bases, with 15 bases spanning the gap. From germline, CDR1 is SGHTA and CDR2 FQGNSA. This CDR3 is built from 14 residues.

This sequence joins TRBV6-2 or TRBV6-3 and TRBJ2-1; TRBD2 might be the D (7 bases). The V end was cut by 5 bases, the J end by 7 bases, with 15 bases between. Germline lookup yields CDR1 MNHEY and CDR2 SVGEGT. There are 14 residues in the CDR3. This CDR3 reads CASSRGGGVNEQFF. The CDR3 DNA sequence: TGTGCCAGCAGTCGAGGGGGGGGTGTGAATGAGCAGTTCTTC.

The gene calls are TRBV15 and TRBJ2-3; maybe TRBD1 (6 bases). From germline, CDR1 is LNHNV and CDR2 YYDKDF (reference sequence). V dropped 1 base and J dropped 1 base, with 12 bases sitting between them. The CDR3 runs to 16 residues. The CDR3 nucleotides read TGTGCCACCAGCAGAGCCGCGGCAGGGGGCACAGATACGCAGTATTTT. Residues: CATSRAAAGGTDTQYF.

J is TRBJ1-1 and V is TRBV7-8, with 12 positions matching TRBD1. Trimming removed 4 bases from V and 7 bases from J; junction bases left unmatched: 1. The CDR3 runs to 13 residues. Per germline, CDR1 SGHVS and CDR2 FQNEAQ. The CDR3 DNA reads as TGTGCCAGCAGCTGGGACAGGGGGCTTGAAGCTTTCTTT. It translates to CASSWDRGLEAFF.

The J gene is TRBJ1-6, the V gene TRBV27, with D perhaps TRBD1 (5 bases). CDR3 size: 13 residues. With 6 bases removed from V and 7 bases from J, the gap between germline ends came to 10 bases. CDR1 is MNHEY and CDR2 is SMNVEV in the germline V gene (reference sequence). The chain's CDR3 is CASRDRGNSPLHF. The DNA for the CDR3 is TGTGCCAGCAGAGATCGGGGCAATTCACCCCTCCACTTT.

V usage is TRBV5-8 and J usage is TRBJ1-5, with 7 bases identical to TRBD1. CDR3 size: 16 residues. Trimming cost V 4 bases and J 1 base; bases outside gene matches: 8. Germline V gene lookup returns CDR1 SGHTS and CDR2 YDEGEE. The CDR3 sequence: CASSVSGGRSNQPQHF. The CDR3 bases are TGTGCCAGCAGCGTCTCAGGGGGAAGGAGCAATCAGCCCCAGCATTTT.

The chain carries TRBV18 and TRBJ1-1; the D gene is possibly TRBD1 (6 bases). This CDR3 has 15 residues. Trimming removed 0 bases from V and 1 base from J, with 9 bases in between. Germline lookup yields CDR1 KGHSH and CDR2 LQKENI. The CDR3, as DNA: TGTGCCAGCTCACCACCACGAGGGGGGAACACTGAAGCTTTCTTT. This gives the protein CASSPPRGGNTEAFF.